This is a list of T cell receptor beta chains from one sample in a study of regulatory T cells in long-lasting Graves disease. TCRdb used MiXCR to reprocess the multiplex PCR reads, holding one entry per CDR3 protein. The sample records approximately 310,000 distinct CDR3 sequences, over 15% being singletons. Sequencing was performed on peripheral blood mononuclear cells (PBMCs), taken at new diagnosis, from a patient treated with antithyroid drugs. All receptors derive from a female donor with Graves disease. The CDR3 runs from the conserved cysteine through the conserved F or W. The D gene is left open where the match is weak. A clone size is listed for some rows: how often the clone was seen (once, few, many), or a class if it is expanded.

clone_size j_call d_call v_call cdr3_aa cdr3_nt
NA TRBJ1-3 TRBD1 TRBV2 CASRTGQGAVNTIYF TGTGCCAGCAGGACAGGACAGGGGGCAGTCAACACCATATATTTT
NA TRBJ1-1 NA TRBV2 CASSPFGTAEAFF TGTGCCAGCAGCCCTTTCGGGACCGCAGAAGCTTTCTTT
many TRBJ2-7 NA TRBV12-3/TRBV12-4 CASRGRTESNEQYF TGTGCCAGCAGGGGGAGGACCGAGTCCAACGAGCAGTACTTC
few TRBJ2-5 NA TRBV2 CASIWQGGIETQYF TGTGCCAGCATTTGGCAGGGTGGTATAGAGACCCAGTACTTC
few TRBJ2-3 NA TRBV12-3/TRBV12-4 CASRPRTDTQYF TGTGCCAGCAGACCAAGAACAGATACGCAGTATTTT
many TRBJ2-7 NA TRBV25-1 CASSKKLEQYF TGTGCCAGCAGTAAGAAGCTCGAGCAGTACTTC
many TRBJ2-7 TRBD2 TRBV10-2 CASSESAGDFSYEQYF TGCGCCAGCAGTGAGTCCGCGGGGGACTTCAGCTACGAGCAGTACTTC
many TRBJ2-7 TRBD1 TRBV19 CASSIVQGAPYEQYF TGTGCCAGTAGTATAGTACAGGGGGCTCCGTACGAGCAGTACTTC
NA TRBJ2-5 NA TRBV30 CAWSVLSLYQETQYF TGTGCCTGGAGTGTACTTTCATTATATCAAGAGACCCAGTACTTC
many TRBJ2-2 TRBD1 TRBV2 CASRYRGPTGELFF TGTGCCAGTAGGTACAGGGGACCCACCGGGGAGCTGTTTTTT
many TRBJ1-2 NA TRBV15 CATSRGGTSYGYTF TGTGCCACCAGCAGAGGGGGGACCTCCTATGGCTACACCTTC
NA TRBJ2-7 NA TRBV6-1 CASRERNPRNEQYF TGTGCCAGCAGAGAACGGAACCCGAGGAACGAGCAGTACTTC
few TRBJ2-5 TRBD1 TRBV11-3 CASSIVGRGRSETQYF TGTGCCAGTAGTATAGTTGGCAGGGGGCGCTCGGAGACCCAGTACTTC
NA TRBJ2-5 TRBD2 TRBV5-1 CASSLTTSRETQYF TGCGCCAGCAGCCTCACGACTAGCCGGGAGACCCAGTACTTC
NA TRBJ1-4 NA TRBV20-1 CSAFGGGWGRKEKLFF TGCAGTGCTTTCGGGGGAGGTTGGGGTCGCAAAGAAAAACTGTTTTTT
many TRBJ2-7 NA TRBV18 CASSPMDVSSYEQYF TGTGCCAGCTCACCTATGGACGTCTCGTCCTACGAGCAGTACTTC
many TRBJ2-2 NA TRBV20-1 CSAQTGRGNTGELFF TGCAGTGCTCAGACGGGACGGGGTAACACCGGGGAGCTGTTTTTT
NA TRBJ2-7 NA TRBV5-6 CASSPGPLYEQYF TGTGCCAGCAGCCCAGGACCCCTCTACGAGCAGTACTTC
few TRBJ2-2 NA TRBV14 CASSLVPGTGELFF TGTGCCAGCAGCCTCGTACCCGGCACCGGGGAGCTGTTTTTT
many TRBJ1-5 TRBD1 TRBV30 CAWSSRSSGGQHF TGTGCCTGGAGTAGCAGGAGTTCAGGGGGACAGCATTTT
many TRBJ1-5 TRBD1 TRBV27 CASSLYRGYQPQHF TGTGCCAGCAGTTTATACAGGGGGTATCAGCCCCAGCATTTT
many TRBJ2-5 TRBD1 TRBV20-1 CSARYRGSETQYF TGCAGTGCTCGCTACAGGGGATCGGAGACCCAGTACTTC
many TRBJ1-2 NA TRBV28 CASSSLLRAGRGYTF TGTGCCAGCAGTTCCCTCCTCAGGGCCGGACGGGGCTACACCTTC
NA TRBJ2-5 TRBD1 TRBV12-3/TRBV12-4 CASSADRGPETQYF TGTGCCAGCAGCGCGGACAGGGGGCCAGAGACCCAGTACTTC
once TRBJ2-5 NA TRBV2 CASSGLWDQYF TGTGCCAGCAGCGGACTTTGGGACCAGTACTTC
many TRBJ2-1 NA TRBV5-1 CASSLVGRDTEFF TGCGCCAGCAGCTTGGTTGGCCGGGACACGGAGTTCTTC